What follows describes a single T cell receptor (beta chain). This clonotype occurred a few times. Its antigen is unknown. No clone much larger than this one lies a single base away; base qualities are absent. The treatment or condition label, as the study defines it: allogeneic hematopoietic cell transplantation with graft depleted of TCRalphabeta T cells and CD19 B cells. TCRalphabeta/CD19-depleted allogeneic hematopoietic cell grafts were given to the transplant recipients, all of whom were children. These data belong to a study of T-cell reconstitution after alpha-beta-depleted transplantation in children (dated by TCRdb to 2016 to 2017). The study in broad terms: Using TCR repertoire profiling, the study quantitatively followed how T-cell immune reconstitution unfolded in children after TCRalphabeta/CD19-depleted allogeneic hematopoietic cell transplantation.

Libraries were prepared through PCR. Data came from an Illumina HiSeq 2500. Molecular barcoding was employed in the preparation of TCR libraries, with unique molecular identifiers being used to normalize TCRbeta repertoire quantification. The raw public data were reprocessed by TCRdb itself: fastp quality trimming at Q25, MiXCR clonotype calling, in-frame beta chains only. CDR3 protein duplicates are merged, each entry listing the most common genes and DNA. The sample includes around 500,000 distinct CDR3 sequences, with 23% observed a single time. Roughly 13% of the sample is taken by the ten largest. The V and J ends are trimmed by 1 base and 0 bases, leaving 13 bases between them. The CDR3 contains 16 residues, cysteine and phenylalanine counted. The DNA shown is the 48-base CDR3, in frame from base 1. From a lookup of the germline V gene (reference sequence), CDR1 and CDR2 are DFQATT and SNEGSKA.

General findings and caveats noted by the study authors: The apparently early recovery of alphabetaT-cell counts about two months after transplant reportedly depended on only several hundred rapidly expanded clones that came from non-depleted graft cells. Over subsequent months, a decline in hyperexpanded clone frequencies was noted, and after one year, T-cell counts and TCRbeta diversity were mostly ascribed to newly produced T cells. The high TCRbeta diversity at day 60 in some patients was ascribed to recipient T cells and intrathymic progenitors that had survived conditioning.

Recombination joined TRBV20-1 with TRBJ2-1; the D segment could be TRBD2, given 6 matching bases. The receptor's source is a boy under three years old who had a stem cell transplant for acute myeloid leukemia, so the T cells may come from the graft donor. The specimen was PBMCs, mostly from graft donor cells, collected 360 days after TCRalphabeta/CD19-depleted stem cell transplant. CDR3 protein: CSARGRRGVSYNEQFF. The sequenced DNA: TGCAGTGCTAGAGGGCGGCGGGGCGTCTCCTACAATGAGCAGTTCTTC.